This is a list of T cell receptor beta chains from one sample in a study of coeliac disease. Sequenced by immunoSEQ multiplex PCR; TCRdb stores in-frame clones only, minus some. The sample holds about 8,000 clones, under 65% seen once. The sample comprised intraepithelial lymphocytes from the gut. These receptors originate from a woman in her sixties or seventies with celiac disease. Both conserved end residues are part of each CDR3.

j_call v_call cdr3_aa
TRBJ1-2 TRBV7-9 CASSLLGTAGYGYTF
TRBJ1-4 TRBV4-2 CASSQAVAGENEKLFF
TRBJ2-4 TRBV6-4 CASNHRDSLRNIQYF
TRBJ1-2 TRBV7-2 CASSLDGAGGSGYTF
TRBJ1-1 TRBV4-3 CASSQDRRAGAEAFF
TRBJ2-7 TRBV29-1 CSVQGSGNPLFYEQYF
TRBJ2-3 TRBV28 CASSLPGATDTQYF
TRBJ2-3 TRBV11-1 CASSSGGLAGKDTQYF
TRBJ1-3 TRBV6-1 CALGGGILSGNTIYF
TRBJ1-4 TRBV28 CASSFPDSRTPATNEKLFF
TRBJ2-2 TRBV28 CASTGQGITGELFF
TRBJ1-5 TRBV2 CASSVNIGGNQPQHF
TRBJ1-1 TRBV7-2 CASSLALMGQGEAFF
TRBJ2-1 TRBV6-4 CASSDFSGGSSEQFF
TRBJ2-7 TRBV7-8 CASSKPQGAGDEQYF
TRBJ2-3 TRBV19 CASSRQDTQYF
TRBJ1-1 TRBV9 CASSAGGRGGNTEAFF
TRBJ2-7 TRBV4-2 CASSQDFGGRAYEQYF
TRBJ1-1 TRBV9 CASSVAGGDTEAFF
TRBJ2-7 TRBV7-7 CASSLNEAGEQYF
TRBJ1-3 TRBV11-2 CASSLDPGISTIYF
TRBJ2-7 TRBV4-1 CASSPDRFGVYEQYF
TRBJ1-2 TRBV5-1 CASSVQGARLEYGYTF
TRBJ2-1 TRBV6-6 CASGRLTGDNEQFF
TRBJ2-7 TRBV7-3 CASSPGTSGYEQYF
TRBJ2-7 TRBV6-6 CASSRDSHYEQYF
TRBJ2-6 TRBV27 CASSLVGQGLSGANVLTF
TRBJ1-3 TRBV9 CASSQTGNSGNTIYF
TRBJ1-3 TRBV19 CASRGGTSGNTIYF
TRBJ1-5 TRBV4-1 CASSQVVGADQPQHF
TRBJ2-3 TRBV7-2 CASSLGGTGTDTQYF
TRBJ1-1 TRBV6-5 CASSYSPGNTEAFF
TRBJ2-1 TRBV28 CASSLWTSGYNEQFF
TRBJ1-2 TRBV4-3 CASSQDKWDSLTF
TRBJ1-1 TRBV30 CAWGLPRTEAFF
TRBJ1-3 TRBV9 CASSNTGNSGNTIYF
TRBJ2-7 TRBV19 CASSAGTGTYEQYF
TRBJ1-2 TRBV21-1 CASGDRVVAYGYTF